The rows below give T cell receptor beta chains drawn from one sample of a study of identical twins. TCRdb called the 5' RACE reads again in MiXCR, with one record for every CDR3 protein. The sample contains hundreds of thousands of distinct CDR3 sequences, roughly 12% of which appear only once. These data were likewise used in another study, on yellow fever vaccine responses in identical twins.

Material: PBMCs. These receptors were collected from a woman aged 18-35 years in good health. CDR3s include the opening cysteine and the closing phenylalanine or tryptophan. Each record gives: V gene, D gene, clone size, J gene, CDR3 protein, CDR3 DNA. D genes are given only for firm matches. Rows give clone size only sometimes, using once, few, many, or a class for an expanded clone.

v_gene: TRBV28
d_gene: TRBD2
abundance: few
j_gene: TRBJ2-1
CDR3aa: CASSSTSGRGNEQFF
CDR3nt: TGTGCCAGCAGTTCGACTAGCGGGAGAGGCAATGAGCAGTTCTTC

v_gene: TRBV7-8
d_gene: TRBD2
abundance: NA
j_gene: TRBJ2-1
CDR3aa: CASRGRGLISYNEQFF
CDR3nt: TGTGCCAGCAGAGGGAGGGGCCTGATCTCCTACAATGAGCAGTTCTTC

v_gene: TRBV12-5
d_gene: NA
abundance: few
j_gene: TRBJ2-5
CDR3aa: CASGGGETQYF
CDR3nt: TGTGCTAGTGGGGGGGGAGAGACCCAGTACTTC

v_gene: TRBV20-1
d_gene: NA
abundance: NA
j_gene: TRBJ1-1
CDR3aa: CSVRAKANTEAFF
CDR3nt: TGCAGTGTCAGGGCTAAGGCGAACACTGAAGCTTTCTTT

v_gene: TRBV6-2/TRBV6-3
d_gene: TRBD1
abundance: few
j_gene: TRBJ2-2
CDR3aa: CASSYNGQGAGTGELFF
CDR3nt: TGTGCCAGCAGTTACAACGGGCAGGGGGCAGGGACCGGGGAGCTGTTTTTT

v_gene: TRBV20-1
d_gene: TRBD1
abundance: NA
j_gene: TRBJ2-5
CDR3aa: CSASRDRDQETQYF
CDR3nt: TGCAGTGCTAGCCGGGACAGGGACCAAGAGACCCAGTACTTC

v_gene: TRBV10-3
d_gene: NA
abundance: NA
j_gene: TRBJ2-3
CDR3aa: CAIRGRRDTDTQYF
CDR3nt: TGTGCCATCAGGGGGAGGCGGGACACAGATACGCAGTATTTT

v_gene: TRBV3-1
d_gene: NA
abundance: NA
j_gene: TRBJ2-3
CDR3aa: CASSHPAVPDTQYF
CDR3nt: TGTGCCAGCAGCCACCCGGCCGTACCTGATACGCAGTATTTT

v_gene: TRBV24-1
d_gene: NA
abundance: NA
j_gene: TRBJ2-2
CDR3aa: CATTSSINTGELFF
CDR3nt: TGTGCCACCACCTCGTCCATTAACACCGGGGAGCTGTTTTTT

v_gene: TRBV12-5
d_gene: NA
abundance: NA
j_gene: TRBJ1-3
CDR3aa: CASWESGNTIYF
CDR3nt: TGTGCTAGTTGGGAGTCTGGAAACACCATATATTTT

v_gene: TRBV19
d_gene: NA
abundance: NA
j_gene: TRBJ2-2
CDR3aa: CASSIEGTGELFF
CDR3nt: TGTGCCAGTAGTATCGAGGGAACCGGGGAGCTGTTTTTT

v_gene: TRBV20-1
d_gene: NA
abundance: NA
j_gene: TRBJ2-5
CDR3aa: CSASGQFQETQYF
CDR3nt: TGCAGTGCTAGCGGGCAGTTCCAAGAGACCCAGTACTTC

v_gene: TRBV3-1
d_gene: NA
abundance: NA
j_gene: TRBJ2-4
CDR3aa: CASSQDLAPAKNIQYF
CDR3nt: TGTGCCAGCAGCCAAGATTTGGCACCAGCCAAAAACATTCAGTACTTC

v_gene: TRBV12-3/TRBV12-4
d_gene: NA
abundance: NA
j_gene: TRBJ2-4
CDR3aa: CASSRQGPQNIQYF
CDR3nt: TGTGCCAGCAGCCGTCAGGGACCACAAAACATTCAGTACTTC

v_gene: TRBV29-1
d_gene: NA
abundance: many
j_gene: TRBJ1-1
CDR3aa: CSVVRQVATEAFF
CDR3nt: TGCAGCGTTGTAAGGCAGGTAGCCACTGAAGCTTTCTTT

v_gene: TRBV6-2/TRBV6-3
d_gene: NA
abundance: NA
j_gene: TRBJ2-3
CDR3aa: CASSYSPGHYPDTQYF
CDR3nt: TGTGCCAGCAGTTACTCACCGGGACACTACCCGGATACGCAGTATTTT

v_gene: TRBV2
d_gene: NA
abundance: few
j_gene: TRBJ1-2
CDR3aa: CASLYTRGVDGYTF
CDR3nt: TGTGCCAGTCTCTACACTCGGGGGGTGGATGGCTACACCTTC

v_gene: TRBV20-1
d_gene: NA
abundance: many
j_gene: TRBJ2-5
CDR3aa: CSAARETQYF
CDR3nt: TGCAGTGCTGCCCGAGAGACCCAGTACTTC

v_gene: TRBV10-3
d_gene: NA
abundance: NA
j_gene: TRBJ2-5
CDR3aa: CAITPNGFGGETQYF
CDR3nt: TGTGCCATCACCCCCAACGGGTTTGGGGGGGAGACCCAGTACTTC

v_gene: TRBV2
d_gene: NA
abundance: few
j_gene: TRBJ1-2
CDR3aa: CASKRAGVRGYTF
CDR3nt: TGTGCCAGCAAACGCGCAGGGGTACGAGGCTACACCTTC

v_gene: TRBV6-2/TRBV6-3
d_gene: TRBD2
abundance: NA
j_gene: TRBJ2-1
CDR3aa: CASSYQGLAVYNEQFF
CDR3nt: TGTGCCAGCAGTTACCAGGGACTAGCGGTCTACAATGAGCAGTTCTTC

v_gene: TRBV3-1
d_gene: NA
abundance: many
j_gene: TRBJ2-6
CDR3aa: CASSQVGGANVLTF
CDR3nt: TGCGCCAGCAGCCAAGTCGGTGGGGCCAACGTCCTGACTTTC

v_gene: TRBV28
d_gene: TRBD1
abundance: many
j_gene: TRBJ2-7
CDR3aa: CASSFGQAYEQYF
CDR3nt: TGTGCCAGCAGTTTTGGACAGGCCTACGAGCAGTACTTC

v_gene: TRBV29-1
d_gene: NA
abundance: many
j_gene: TRBJ2-2
CDR3aa: CSARFKGYNTGELFF
CDR3nt: TGCAGCGCCCGCTTTAAAGGGTATAACACCGGGGAGCTGTTTTTT

v_gene: TRBV5-1
d_gene: TRBD1
abundance: few
j_gene: TRBJ2-5
CDR3aa: CASSLASSGGETQYF
CDR3nt: TGCGCCAGCAGCTTGGCAAGTTCAGGGGGAGAGACCCAGTACTTC

v_gene: TRBV11-2
d_gene: NA
abundance: few
j_gene: TRBJ1-1
CDR3aa: CASNPLYQGGTEAFF
CDR3nt: TGTGCCAGCAACCCCCTTTACCAGGGCGGCACTGAAGCTTTCTTT

v_gene: TRBV21-1
d_gene: NA
abundance: many
j_gene: TRBJ2-3
CDR3aa: CASSTQGTDTQYF
CDR3nt: TGTGCCAGCAGCACCCAGGGCACAGATACGCAGTATTTT

v_gene: TRBV27
d_gene: NA
abundance: NA
j_gene: TRBJ1-6
CDR3aa: CASSSPGTGNSPLHF
CDR3nt: TGTGCCAGCAGTTCTCCCGGGACGGGCAATTCACCCCTCCACTTT

v_gene: TRBV20-1
d_gene: NA
abundance: NA
j_gene: TRBJ1-6
CDR3aa: CSARVAQGGSPLHF
CDR3nt: TGCAGTGCTAGGGTGGCGCAGGGAGGTTCACCCCTCCACTTT

v_gene: TRBV4-1
d_gene: NA
abundance: many
j_gene: TRBJ1-1
CDR3aa: CASSQANQRDTEAFF
CDR3nt: TGCGCCAGCAGCCAAGCTAATCAACGGGACACTGAAGCTTTCTTT

v_gene: TRBV29-1
d_gene: NA
abundance: few
j_gene: TRBJ2-7
CDR3aa: CSVKGQWSSYEQYF
CDR3nt: TGCAGCGTAAAAGGACAGTGGAGCTCCTACGAGCAGTACTTC

v_gene: TRBV7-9
d_gene: NA
abundance: few
j_gene: TRBJ2-7
CDR3aa: CASSLSPTTHEQYF
CDR3nt: TGTGCCAGCAGCTTATCTCCTACCACCCACGAGCAGTACTTC

v_gene: TRBV4-2
d_gene: TRBD2
abundance: NA
j_gene: TRBJ2-3
CDR3aa: CASSRAAGGNTDTQYF
CDR3nt: TGTGCCAGCAGTCGTGCGGCGGGGGGGAACACAGATACGCAGTATTTT

v_gene: TRBV2
d_gene: NA
abundance: many
j_gene: TRBJ2-5
CDR3aa: CASSEWGSETQYF
CDR3nt: TGTGCCAGCAGTGAATGGGGGAGCGAGACCCAGTACTTC

v_gene: TRBV20-1
d_gene: NA
abundance: NA
j_gene: TRBJ2-3
CDR3aa: CSASVLRADTQYF
CDR3nt: TGCAGTGCTAGTGTACTTAGGGCAGATACGCAGTATTTT

v_gene: TRBV19
d_gene: TRBD2
abundance: once
j_gene: TRBJ2-1
CDR3aa: CASSTLTSGKEQFF
CDR3nt: TGTGCCAGTAGTACCCTGACTAGCGGGAAGGAGCAGTTCTTC

v_gene: TRBV4-1
d_gene: NA
abundance: NA
j_gene: TRBJ2-6
CDR3aa: CASSPTTGAGANVLTF
CDR3nt: TGCGCCAGCAGCCCGACAACGGGGGCTGGGGCCAACGTCCTGACTTTC

v_gene: TRBV9
d_gene: NA
abundance: NA
j_gene: TRBJ2-5
CDR3aa: CASSVTSGMPGQETQYF
CDR3nt: TGTGCCAGCAGCGTAACCTCCGGCATGCCTGGCCAAGAGACCCAGTACTTC

v_gene: TRBV7-2
d_gene: NA
abundance: NA
j_gene: TRBJ2-5
CDR3aa: CASSQQGTAGQETQYF
CDR3nt: TGTGCCAGCAGCCAGCAGGGGACCGCCGGGCAAGAGACCCAGTACTTC

v_gene: TRBV9
d_gene: NA
abundance: few
j_gene: TRBJ2-1
CDR3aa: CASSVDPSPYNEQFF
CDR3nt: TGTGCCAGCAGCGTAGATCCTAGCCCCTACAATGAGCAGTTCTTC

v_gene: TRBV3-1
d_gene: NA
abundance: few
j_gene: TRBJ2-5
CDR3aa: CASSPTGAGTQYF
CDR3nt: TGTGCCAGCAGCCCAACGGGTGCGGGGACCCAGTACTTC

v_gene: TRBV5-1
d_gene: NA
abundance: few
j_gene: TRBJ2-3
CDR3aa: CASSPLGLALAGYTDTQYF
CDR3nt: TGCGCCAGCAGCCCGTTAGGTCTCGCGCTGGCGGGCTACACAGATACGCAGTATTTT

v_gene: TRBV5-1
d_gene: NA
abundance: few
j_gene: TRBJ2-5
CDR3aa: CASSLSKMETQYF
CDR3nt: TGCGCCAGCAGCTTGTCCAAGATGGAGACCCAGTACTTC

v_gene: TRBV5-5
d_gene: TRBD2
abundance: NA
j_gene: TRBJ2-1
CDR3aa: CASSLGSSGSIDEQFF
CDR3nt: TGTGCCAGCAGCTTGGGGTCAAGCGGGAGTATAGATGAGCAGTTCTTC

v_gene: TRBV20-1
d_gene: NA
abundance: few
j_gene: TRBJ1-1
CDR3aa: CSAREGAGLWNTEAFF
CDR3nt: TGCAGTGCTAGAGAGGGAGCTGGGCTCTGGAACACTGAAGCTTTCTTT

v_gene: TRBV11-1
d_gene: NA
abundance: few
j_gene: TRBJ2-1
CDR3aa: CASSSPSGKGGSSYNEQFF
CDR3nt: TGTGCCAGCAGCTCCCCGTCGGGAAAAGGTGGCAGCTCCTACAATGAGCAGTTCTTC

v_gene: TRBV6-1
d_gene: NA
abundance: few
j_gene: TRBJ1-5
CDR3aa: CASRDTLGQPQHF
CDR3nt: TGTGCCAGCAGGGATACCCTGGGACAGCCCCAGCATTTT

v_gene: TRBV6-1
d_gene: NA
abundance: few
j_gene: TRBJ2-2
CDR3aa: CASSVGDRTGELFF
CDR3nt: TGTGCCAGCAGTGTGGGGGATCGGACCGGGGAGCTGTTTTTT

v_gene: TRBV5-6
d_gene: TRBD2
abundance: NA
j_gene: TRBJ2-7
CDR3aa: CASSSLAGGPNEQYF
CDR3nt: TGTGCCAGCAGCTCGCTAGCGGGAGGGCCCAACGAGCAGTACTTC

v_gene: TRBV3-1
d_gene: TRBD1
abundance: NA
j_gene: TRBJ2-1
CDR3aa: CASSPGQGREQFF
CDR3nt: TGTGCCAGCAGCCCGGGACAGGGGAGAGAGCAGTTCTTC

v_gene: TRBV25-1
d_gene: NA
abundance: NA
j_gene: TRBJ1-3
CDR3aa: CASSDPPSSGNTIYF
CDR3nt: TGTGCCAGCAGTGATCCCCCGAGCTCTGGAAACACCATATATTTT

v_gene: TRBV15
d_gene: NA
abundance: NA
j_gene: TRBJ2-1
CDR3aa: CATSKSGEQFF
CDR3nt: TGTGCCACCAGCAAATCGGGTGAGCAGTTCTTC

v_gene: TRBV11-2
d_gene: TRBD2
abundance: NA
j_gene: TRBJ2-6
CDR3aa: CASTSSSGASGRDGANVLTF
CDR3nt: TGTGCCAGCACCTCCTCTTCGGGGGCTAGCGGGAGAGATGGGGCCAACGTCCTGACTTTC